The 2 T cell receptor beta chains presented below share a single source sample, sequenced in a study of T cell responses to AZD1222 COVID-19 vaccine. The protocol was immunoSEQ multiplex PCR, while the TCRdb copy is restricted to in-frame clones and leaves out a portion. The table has about 120,000 clones, approximately 90% seen once. Material: peripheral blood, obtained on day 0 of AZD1222 vaccination. The receptor set was obtained from an adult in good health.

V and J are TRBV10-3 and TRBJ2-1; D gene uncertain. V lost 5 bases and J lost 5, with 4 bases in between. This CDR3 has 11 amino acids. Germline CDR1 reads ENHRY; CDR2 reads SYGVKD. CDR3 in amino acids: CAISLNNEQFF. CDR3 in DNA: TGTGCCATCAGTTTAAACAATGAGCAGTTCTTC.

The chain couples TRBV7-9 to TRBJ1-6; unclear D gene. This CDR3 is built from 13 residues. V shed 3 bases and J shed 8 bases, with 8 bases lying between them. CDR1 is SEHNR and CDR2 is FQNEAQ in the germline V gene (reference sequence). The CDR3 DNA follows: TGTGCCAGCAGCTTTGGGGATCATTCACCCCTCCACTTT. Encoded protein: CASSFGDHSPLHF.